Presented here are 13 T cell receptor beta chains from one specimen sequenced in a study of a mutant IDH1 vaccine in newly diagnosed glioma. Time point meaning: week 35, safety follow-up. Alongside topical imiquimod, each dose of vaccine comprised 300 ug of mutant IDH1 20-mer peptide. TCRdb's copy holds only in-frame clones and misses some; the assay was immunoSEQ multiplex PCR. The data show fewer than 30,000 clones, over 80% seen once. These receptors' antigens are unknown. The sample in question was PBMCs, obtained from a glioma patient whose treatment included an IDH1 peptide vaccine. These TCRs come from a man aged 25 to 45 with glioma.

V gene TRBV29-1 combines with J gene TRBJ1-2; D unresolved. V dropped 0 bases and J dropped 6 bases, with 8 bases sitting between them. Germline lookup yields CDR1 SQVTM and CDR2 ANQGSEA. The CDR3 is 12 amino acids. Written as DNA, the CDR3 is TGCAGCGTTGAAGACTGGTCTAATGGCTACACCTTC. Its protein is CSVEDWSNGYTF.

V and J are TRBV9 and TRBJ2-2, with 8 positions matching TRBD1. Per germline, CDR1 SGDLS and CDR2 YYNGEE. The CDR3 has 16 residues. The V segment lost 4 bases and the J segment 0 bases; nucleotides outside the gene matches: 5. CDR3 nucleotides: TGTGCCAGCAGCAGATCGGGACAGGCGAACACCGGGGAGCTGTTTTTT. This translates into CASSRSGQANTGELFF.

This chain links TRBV28 with TRBJ1-2, with D perhaps matching TRBD1 (5 bases). Germline V CDR1 and CDR2: MDHEN, SYDVKM. The ends were cut back, 3 bases at V and 4 bases at J, with 15 bases in the middle. The CDR3 spans 15 residues. CDR3 protein: CASSFQGGQLYGYTF. CDR3 coding DNA: TGTGCCAGCAGTTTTCAGGGCGGACAACTCTATGGCTACACCTTC.

This clone was found a few times. V usage is TRBV7-9 and J usage is TRBJ2-3, with D perhaps matching TRBD2 (6 bases). CDR1 is SEHNR, CDR2 FQNEAQ, per germline (reference sequence). Trimming stripped 0 bases from V and 6 bases from J, with 10 bases between. CDR3 size: 14 residues. The CDR3 region has the DNA TGTGCCAGCAGCTTAGCGGGGGGATGGGATACGCAGTATTTT. It encodes CASSLAGGWDTQYF.

This clone was seen just once. The J gene is TRBJ2-7, the V gene TRBV4-1; no clear D gene. CDR3 length: 12 amino acids. CDR1 MGHRA and CDR2 YSYEKL come from the germline V gene. The V and J ends lost 0 bases and 3 bases respectively, with 3 bases between them. The CDR3 DNA follows: TGCGCCAGCAGCCAAGAGGGCTACGAGCAGTACTTC. This encodes CASSQEGYEQYF.

This chain links TRBV28 with TRBJ1-1; tentative D call: TRBD1 (6 bases). Germline V CDR1 and CDR2: MDHEN, SYDVKM. Trimming removed 6 bases at V and 4 bases at J, with 18 bases between. CDR3 length: 15 amino acids. CDR3 bases: TGTGCCAGCAGGGGGTCCCAGGGGCGAAGCACTGAAGCTTTCTTT. This encodes CASRGSQGRSTEAFF.

The chain recombines TRBV5-1 with TRBJ1-6; no clear D gene. V lost 3 bases to trimming and J lost 7 bases, with 11 bases between them. There are 14 residues in the CDR3. Germline CDR1 and CDR2: SGHRS and YFSETQ. This chain's CDR3 is CASSSGVKNSPLHF. The CDR3 coding sequence is TGCGCCAGCAGCTCTGGTGTCAAAAATTCACCCCTCCACTTT.

This sequence joins TRBV2 and TRBJ2-2, with TRBD2 matching 11 bases. From germline, CDR1 is SNHLY and CDR2 FYNNEI. Trimming cost V 7 bases and J 8 bases; bases outside gene matches: 9. The CDR3 is 15 residues long. The CDR3 DNA follows: TGTGCCAGCATTAGGGGGACTAGCGGTGCGGGGGAGCTGTTTTTT. Its protein is CASIRGTSGAGELFF.

This clone was seen a single time. This chain links TRBV5-1 with TRBJ2-7, with TRBD1 matching 7 bases. Germline V gene lookup returns CDR1 SGHRS and CDR2 YFSETQ. The CDR3 is made up of 16 amino acids. J gave up 5 bases and V 3 bases, and 14 bases lay outside the gene matches. The CDR3 sequence is CASSSTRTGGVNEQYF. CDR3 nucleotide sequence: TGCGCCAGCAGCTCAACGAGGACAGGAGGTGTGAACGAGCAGTACTTC.

The rearrangement joins TRBV2 to TRBJ1-2, with TRBD1 as a possible D gene (6 bases). The CDR3 extends over 17 amino acids. V was shortened by 0 bases and J by 7 bases, with 21 bases between the two germline ends. Germline CDR1 is SNHLY and CDR2 is FYNNEI. The DNA for the CDR3 is TGTGCCAGCAGTGAAGCCGGTCAATTATGGGGGCTGAGTGGCTACACCTTC. Protein product: CASSEAGQLWGLSGYTF.

This clone was seen only a few times. The V gene is TRBV18, the J gene TRBJ1-5; D is perhaps TRBD1 (6 bases). Trimming cost V 5 bases and J 4 bases, with 15 bases left between them. The CDR3 is 15 amino acids. CDR1 and CDR2 from the germline V gene are KGHSH and LQKENI. CDR3 sequence (DNA): TGTGCCAGCTCAGTCAAGACAGGTGCGAATCAGCCCCAGCATTTT. Amino acid sequence: CASSVKTGANQPQHF.

Notes on this clone: Relative to the germline gene, one junction end is altered; a read error may explain this. The V call is TRBV18, the J call TRBJ1-4; 10 nucleotides line up with TRBD1. CDR3 length: 15 amino acids. Germline CDR1 KGHSH, CDR2 LQKENI. The CDR3 region has the DNA TGTGCCAGCTCACCATTTGGGACAGGGGAGGTGATGCGAATTTTT. It specifies CASSPFGTGEVMRIF.

This clone was counted between two and nine times. The chain links TRBV6-4 to TRBJ1-1, with a tentative D call TRBD1 (6 bases). This CDR3 comprises 12 residues. The germline gives CDR1 MRHNA, CDR2 SNTAGT. Between the trimmed V and J ends, which lost 7 bases and 4 bases, there was a span of 10 bases. The CDR3 is CASNLQGTEAFF. As DNA, the CDR3 is TGTGCCAGCAACTTACAGGGCACTGAAGCTTTCTTT.